This T cell receptor beta chain was recorded in a study of OX40 agonist ivuxolimab in advanced cancers. Study summary: Patients in the trial were receiving intravenous ivuxolimab every 2 weeks, at doses of 0.01 to 10 mg/kg. Each dose-escalation patient presented with hepatocellular carcinoma, melanoma, renal cell or head and neck cancer.

The CDR3 has 15 residues. J lost 3 bases, V lost 2 bases, and 2 bases had no gene match. Looked up from germline, CDR1 is MNHEY and CDR2 is SVGAGI. Data came from immunoSEQ multiplex PCR; TCRdb stores just in-frame clones and leaves some out. The sample contains 70,000 to 75,000 clones, approximately 80% of which appear only once. This receptor was obtained from an adult with an advanced solid tumor such as melanoma, head and neck, liver or kidney cancer. The V gene is TRBV6-5, the J gene TRBJ2-1; 9 bases match TRBD2. The specimen comprised CD4+ or CD8+ T cells sorted from blood, sampled in a trial of the OX40 agonist ivuxolimab. CDR3 sequence (DNA): TGTGCCAGCAGTTACGTGACTAGCGGCTACAATGAGCAGTTCTTC. Its protein is CASSYVTSGYNEQFF.